This T cell receptor beta chain was recovered during a study of CD8+ T cells in alopecia areata. Alopecia areata patients provided lesional scalp punch biopsies and peripheral blood. The CDR3 is made up of 15 amino acids. V shed 5 bases and J shed 0 bases, with 13 bases lying between them. The germline V gene has CDR1 SQVTM and CDR2 ANQGSEA. Extracted RNA was reverse transcribed, and the resulting cDNA served as sequencing template. The protocol was immunoSEQ multiplex PCR, while the TCRdb copy is restricted to in-frame clones and leaves out a portion. The sample shows more than 90,000 clones, about two fifths of them seen only once.

The chain combines TRBV29-1 with TRBJ2-2; D ambiguous. Sequenced: CD4+ T cells sorted from blood. This sequence was found in a human donor with alopecia areata. In nucleotides, the CDR3 is TGCAGCGTTTCCCTAATGCAGCCGAACACCGGGGAGCTGTTTTTT. It translates to CSVSLMQPNTGELFF.